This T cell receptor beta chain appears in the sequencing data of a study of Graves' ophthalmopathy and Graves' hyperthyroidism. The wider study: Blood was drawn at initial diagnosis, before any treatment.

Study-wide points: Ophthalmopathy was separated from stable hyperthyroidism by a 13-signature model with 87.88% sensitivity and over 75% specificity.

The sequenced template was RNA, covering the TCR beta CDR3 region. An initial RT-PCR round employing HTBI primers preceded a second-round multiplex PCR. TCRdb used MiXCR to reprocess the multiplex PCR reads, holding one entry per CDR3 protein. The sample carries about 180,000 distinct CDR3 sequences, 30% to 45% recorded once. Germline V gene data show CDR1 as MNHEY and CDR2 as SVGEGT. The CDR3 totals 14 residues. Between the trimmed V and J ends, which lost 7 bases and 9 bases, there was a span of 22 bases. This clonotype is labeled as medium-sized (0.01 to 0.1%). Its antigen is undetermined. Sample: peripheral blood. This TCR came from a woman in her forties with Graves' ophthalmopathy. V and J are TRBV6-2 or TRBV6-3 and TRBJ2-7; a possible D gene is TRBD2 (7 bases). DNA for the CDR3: TGTGCCAGCACCCAGGGGCGGGAGTCTACTGCGCAGTACTTC. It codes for CASTQGRESTAQYF.